Listed here are 3 T cell receptor beta chains from one sample, sequenced in a study of blood T cell repertoires in COVID-19. Sequenced by immunoSEQ multiplex PCR; TCRdb stores in-frame clones only, minus some. Of tens of thousands of clones in the sample, around 83% were seen once. Sequencing was carried out using peripheral blood. These receptors all stem from a man between 50 and 59 years old in a cohort sampled during active COVID-19.

CDR3 nucleotides: TGTGCCAGCAGCCCGACGGGGGAGACCCAGTACTTC. The encoded protein is CASSPTGETQYF. The chain has TRBV5-4 and TRBJ2-5, with D perhaps TRBD2 (5 bases). Germline V lookup: CDR1 SGHNT, CDR2 YYREEE (reference sequence). Deletions cut 4 bases from V and 5 bases from J, with 9 bases between. This CDR3 is built from 12 residues.

This clone was seen a few times. The gene calls are TRBV7-2 and TRBJ2-2; D gene unclear. Trimming stripped 2 bases from V and 4 bases from J, with 8 bases between. Germline V gene data show CDR1 as SGHTA and CDR2 as FQGNSA. This CDR3 comprises 14 residues. The CDR3 region is CASSLLGATGELFF. In DNA form, the CDR3 reads TGTGCCAGCAGCTTATTGGGCGCCACCGGGGAGCTGTTTTTT.

The chain uses TRBV7-8 and TRBJ2-1; 9 nucleotides match TRBD2. CDR1 is SGHVS and CDR2 is FQNEAQ in the germline V gene. CDR3 length: 16 residues. V dropped 0 bases and J dropped 4; count of bases not matched to a gene: 4. The CDR3 loop reads CASSLASGRRYNEQFF. In nucleotides, the CDR3 is TGTGCCAGCAGCTTAGCGAGCGGGAGGAGATACAATGAGCAGTTCTTC.